Listed below are T cell receptor beta chains from one sample, sequenced in a study of blood T cell repertoires in COVID-19. Assay: immunoSEQ multiplex PCR; the TCRdb copy retains only in-frame clones and omits some. The data contain about 360,000 clones, around 88% of them seen just once; the ten biggest clones take up roughly 7.1%. Specimen: peripheral blood. These receptors were taken from a woman aged 55-70 years with COVID-19, enrolled during active disease. Each CDR3 is given with its conserved first and last residue. Fields, in order: clone size, D gene, V gene, J gene, CDR3 DNA, CDR3 protein. D genes are given only for firm matches. Only some rows state a clone size, as once, few, many or a class for expanded clones.

abundance: once; d_gene: -; v_gene: TRBV5-6; j_gene: TRBJ1-6; CDR3nt: TGTGCCAGCAGCTTGGACAGTCGGAATTCACCCCTCCACTTT; CDR3aa: CASSLDSRNSPLHF
abundance: -; d_gene: -; v_gene: TRBV7-6; j_gene: TRBJ2-1; CDR3nt: TGTGCCAGCAGCTTAAGCGGTTCATGGTTCTTC; CDR3aa: CASSLSGSWFF
abundance: -; d_gene: -; v_gene: TRBV6-5; j_gene: TRBJ2-3; CDR3nt: TGTGCCAGCGGAAGGGGGACACCCGGCACAGATACGCAGTATTTT; CDR3aa: CASGRGTPGTDTQYF
abundance: -; d_gene: -; v_gene: TRBV19; j_gene: TRBJ2-7; CDR3nt: TGTGCCAGTAGTATAACAGGCACGGGTAGCGGCCCATCCTACGAGCAGTACTTC; CDR3aa: CASSITGTGSGPSYEQYF
abundance: -; d_gene: -; v_gene: TRBV6-5; j_gene: TRBJ2-5; CDR3nt: TGTGCCAGCAGGCAACAGGGTAGTTCAGAGACCCAGTACTTC; CDR3aa: CASRQQGSSETQYF
abundance: once; d_gene: -; v_gene: TRBV2; j_gene: TRBJ2-7; CDR3nt: TGTGCCTGTACAGGGATGAACGCCTACGAGCAGTACTTC; CDR3aa: CACTGMNAYEQYF
abundance: -; d_gene: TRBD2; v_gene: TRBV11-2; j_gene: TRBJ2-3; CDR3nt: TGTGCCAGCAGCTTTTCAGGACTAGCGGGGGCCCTTACAGATACGCAGTATTTT; CDR3aa: CASSFSGLAGALTDTQYF
abundance: -; d_gene: -; v_gene: TRBV6-1; j_gene: TRBJ2-6; CDR3nt: TGTGCCAGCAGTGACCCAGATTACTCTGGGGCCAACGTCCTGACTTTC; CDR3aa: CASSDPDYSGANVLTF
abundance: -; d_gene: -; v_gene: TRBV7-7; j_gene: TRBJ2-7; CDR3nt: TGTGCCAGCAGCCCCCAGATGGGGGGGGGCGGTTACGAGCAGTACTTC; CDR3aa: CASSPQMGGGGYEQYF
abundance: -; d_gene: -; v_gene: TRBV3-1/TRBV3-2; j_gene: TRBJ1-2; CDR3nt: TGTGCCAGCAGCCTCTATGGGGGGACGAAGACTAACTATGGCTACACCTTC; CDR3aa: CASSLYGGTKTNYGYTF
abundance: -; d_gene: -; v_gene: TRBV7-3; j_gene: TRBJ2-5; CDR3nt: TGTGCCAGCAGCCATGACAGCCAAGAGACCCAGTACTTC; CDR3aa: CASSHDSQETQYF
abundance: -; d_gene: -; v_gene: TRBV6-5; j_gene: TRBJ2-5; CDR3nt: TGTGCCAGCAGTCGGGGGGAGACCCAGTACTTC; CDR3aa: CASSRGETQYF
abundance: -; d_gene: -; v_gene: TRBV4-2; j_gene: TRBJ1-1; CDR3nt: TGTGCCAGCAGCCAGACAGGGAACACTGAAGCTTTCTTT; CDR3aa: CASSQTGNTEAFF
abundance: -; d_gene: -; v_gene: TRBV19; j_gene: TRBJ2-5; CDR3nt: TGTGCCACCGACCCGGGGAGAGGGGCAGGGGGGCAAGAGACCCAGTACTTC; CDR3aa: CATDPGRGAGGQETQYF
abundance: -; d_gene: -; v_gene: TRBV4-1; j_gene: TRBJ1-4; CDR3nt: TGCGCCAGCAGCCCAAGAAGCGGAGCGACTAATGAAAAACTGTTTTTT; CDR3aa: CASSPRSGATNEKLFF
abundance: -; d_gene: TRBD2; v_gene: TRBV27; j_gene: TRBJ2-7; CDR3nt: TGTGCCAGCAGCTCTCTTTCGGGGGGGTCCTACGAGCAGTACTTC; CDR3aa: CASSSLSGGSYEQYF
abundance: -; d_gene: -; v_gene: TRBV5-1; j_gene: TRBJ1-1; CDR3nt: TGCGCCAGCAGCTGGCCGGGACACCGTGAAGCTTTCTTT; CDR3aa: CASSWPGHREAFF
abundance: once; d_gene: -; v_gene: TRBV25-1; j_gene: TRBJ1-1; CDR3nt: TGTGCCAGCAGTCGGGTTAACACTGAAGCTTTCTTT; CDR3aa: CASSRVNTEAFF
abundance: once; d_gene: TRBD2; v_gene: TRBV4-2; j_gene: TRBJ2-3; CDR3nt: TGTGCCAGCAGCGGGGTAGCGGGGGGCTCTAGCACAGATACGCAGTATTTT; CDR3aa: CASSGVAGGSSTDTQYF
abundance: -; d_gene: -; v_gene: TRBV5-3; j_gene: TRBJ1-1; CDR3nt: TGTGCCAGAAGCAAAGGACAGAATGAAGCTTTCTTT; CDR3aa: CARSKGQNEAFF
abundance: once; d_gene: -; v_gene: TRBV6-6; j_gene: TRBJ1-5; CDR3nt: TGTGCCAGCAGTTCCGAGGGCAGGACCCAGCATTTT; CDR3aa: CASSSEGRTQHF
abundance: -; d_gene: TRBD1; v_gene: TRBV19; j_gene: TRBJ2-7; CDR3nt: TGTGCCAGTAGTTCACAGGGGAACTCCTACGAGCAGTACTTC; CDR3aa: CASSSQGNSYEQYF
abundance: -; d_gene: -; v_gene: TRBV12-1; j_gene: TRBJ1-2; CDR3nt: TGTGCCAGCAGCCATTGGTCGGACAGGGCTCACTATGGCTACACCTTC; CDR3aa: CASSHWSDRAHYGYTF
abundance: -; d_gene: TRBD1; v_gene: TRBV5-1; j_gene: TRBJ2-7; CDR3nt: TGCGCCAGCAGCAGCCACCTCCGGGACAGCTCCTACGAGCAGTACTTC; CDR3aa: CASSSHLRDSSYEQYF
abundance: -; d_gene: -; v_gene: TRBV2; j_gene: TRBJ1-1; CDR3nt: TGTGCCAGCAGTGTTCAGGAGGCCACTGAAGCTTTCTTT; CDR3aa: CASSVQEATEAFF
abundance: -; d_gene: TRBD2; v_gene: TRBV5-1; j_gene: TRBJ2-3; CDR3nt: TGCGCCAGCAGCTTGGGTAGCGGGGGGGACACAGATACGCAGTATTTT; CDR3aa: CASSLGSGGDTDTQYF
abundance: -; d_gene: -; v_gene: TRBV9; j_gene: TRBJ2-1; CDR3nt: TGTGCCAGCAGCATCGGCAATGAGCAGTTCTTC; CDR3aa: CASSIGNEQFF
abundance: few; d_gene: TRBD1; v_gene: TRBV5-1; j_gene: TRBJ2-7; CDR3nt: TGCGCCAGCAGCACCGGACAGGGCTACTACGAGCAGTACTTC; CDR3aa: CASSTGQGYYEQYF
abundance: -; d_gene: TRBD2; v_gene: TRBV5-1; j_gene: TRBJ2-3; CDR3nt: TGCGCCAGCAGCTTGACAACGGGGGGGCGGACAGATACGCAGTATTTT; CDR3aa: CASSLTTGGRTDTQYF
abundance: -; d_gene: TRBD1; v_gene: TRBV18; j_gene: TRBJ1-6; CDR3nt: TGTGCCAGCTCAGGAGACAGGGGTTCACCCCTCCACTTT; CDR3aa: CASSGDRGSPLHF
abundance: -; d_gene: TRBD2; v_gene: TRBV18; j_gene: TRBJ2-1; CDR3nt: TGTGCCAGCTCACTCGGGACTAGCGGGGGCCCTTACAATGAGCAGTTCTTC; CDR3aa: CASSLGTSGGPYNEQFF
abundance: -; d_gene: TRBD1; v_gene: TRBV11-3; j_gene: TRBJ2-7; CDR3nt: TGTGCCAGCAGCTTACCCCAGGGACAGCGCGCCTACGAGCAGTACTTC; CDR3aa: CASSLPQGQRAYEQYF
abundance: -; d_gene: -; v_gene: TRBV9; j_gene: TRBJ2-1; CDR3nt: TGTGCCAGCAGCGTAATGCAGGGCAAAGATGAGCAGTTCTTC; CDR3aa: CASSVMQGKDEQFF
abundance: -; d_gene: TRBD1; v_gene: TRBV4-2; j_gene: TRBJ1-6; CDR3nt: TGTGCCAGCAGCCAAACGACAGGGGCATTCTATTCACCCCTCCACTTT; CDR3aa: CASSQTTGAFYSPLHF
abundance: -; d_gene: -; v_gene: TRBV7-2; j_gene: TRBJ1-2; CDR3nt: TGTGCCAGCAGCTTTAGGGGCGGAGAACTAAACTATGGCTACACCTTC; CDR3aa: CASSFRGGELNYGYTF
abundance: -; d_gene: TRBD1; v_gene: TRBV12-5; j_gene: TRBJ1-1; CDR3nt: TGTGCTAGTGGTTTGGTGATATGGGACAGGGGGAACGCTGAAGCTTTCTTT; CDR3aa: CASGLVIWDRGNAEAFF
abundance: -; d_gene: TRBD1; v_gene: TRBV4-1; j_gene: TRBJ2-2; CDR3nt: TGCGCCAGCAGCCAACTTGGACAGGGAACAGGCGGGGAGCTGTTTTTT; CDR3aa: CASSQLGQGTGGELFF
abundance: -; d_gene: TRBD2; v_gene: TRBV30; j_gene: TRBJ2-3; CDR3nt: TGTGCCGTAACTAGCGGGGGCGCAGATACGCAGTATTTT; CDR3aa: CAVTSGGADTQYF
abundance: -; d_gene: TRBD1; v_gene: TRBV4-1; j_gene: TRBJ2-1; CDR3nt: TGCGCCAGCAGCCGAGGACAGGGGTTTAGGATCAATGAGCAGTTCTTC; CDR3aa: CASSRGQGFRINEQFF
abundance: -; d_gene: TRBD1; v_gene: TRBV7-9; j_gene: TRBJ1-2; CDR3nt: TGTGCCAGCAGACACAGGACAGGGTTCGATGGCTACACCTTC; CDR3aa: CASRHRTGFDGYTF
abundance: -; d_gene: TRBD2; v_gene: TRBV5-4; j_gene: TRBJ2-7; CDR3nt: TGTGCCAGCAGCTTGCTCGGACTAGCGGATGCCTACGAGCAGTACTTC; CDR3aa: CASSLLGLADAYEQYF
abundance: -; d_gene: -; v_gene: TRBV24-1; j_gene: TRBJ1-5; CDR3nt: TGTGCCACCAGTGAGGGGGCAGGGGCGAATCAGCCCCAGCATTTT; CDR3aa: CATSEGAGANQPQHF